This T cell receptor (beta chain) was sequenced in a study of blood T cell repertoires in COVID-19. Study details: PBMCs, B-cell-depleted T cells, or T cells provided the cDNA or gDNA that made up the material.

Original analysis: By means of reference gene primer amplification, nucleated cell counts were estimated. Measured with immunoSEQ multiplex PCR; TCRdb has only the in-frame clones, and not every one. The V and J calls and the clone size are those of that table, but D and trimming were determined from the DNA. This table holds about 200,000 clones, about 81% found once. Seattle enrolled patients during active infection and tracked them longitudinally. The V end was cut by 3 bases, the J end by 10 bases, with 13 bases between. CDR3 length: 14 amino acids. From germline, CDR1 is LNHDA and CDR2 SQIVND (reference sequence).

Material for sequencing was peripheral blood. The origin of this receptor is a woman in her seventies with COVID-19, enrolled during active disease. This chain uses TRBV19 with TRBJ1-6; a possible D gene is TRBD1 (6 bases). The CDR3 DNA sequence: TGTGCCAGTAGTATCGGGCAGGGGCCATCACCCCTCCACTTT. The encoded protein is CASSIGQGPSPLHF.